In this sample, the clone carrying this TCR beta chain turned up a few times. UMIs and a universal primer site were added when TCR cDNA was made by 5'RACE template switching. TCRdb itself ran the 5' RACE reads through MiXCR, one entry per CDR3 protein. The repertoire holds roughly 500,000 distinct CDR3 sequences, with 19% as singletons. This specimen belongs to a study of T cells after yellow fever vaccination. CDR3 length: 13 residues. Looked up from germline, CDR1 is SQVTM and CDR2 is ANQGSEA. Trimming cost V 5 bases and J 5 bases, with 15 bases left between them. The chain is built from TRBV29-1 and TRBJ2-5; a possible D gene is TRBD2 (5 bases). This sample comprised PBMCs, obtained 15 days after the yellow fever booster vaccination. The sequence derives from a young man who received the YFV17D yellow fever vaccine. The CDR3 coding sequence is TGCAGCGTTCATCGAGGGCTAGGGGAGACCCAGTACTTC. Amino acid sequence: CSVHRGLGETQYF.